Sequencing of this T cell receptor (beta chain) was carried out in a study of cytomegalovirus exposure and HLA in healthy donors. CDR1 is MNHEY and CDR2 is SMNVEV in the germline V gene (reference sequence). With 5 bases removed from V and 1 base from J, the gap between germline ends came to 17 bases. The CDR3 contains 16 residues. The PCR ran on 60 Vbeta and 13 Jbeta primers. The table came from immunoSEQ multiplex PCR; TCRdb's copy has only in-frame clones and leaves some out. The data contain 90,000 to 120,000 clones, over 80% of them singletons. The TCR originated in a man younger than 40 in good health and CMV-seropositive. This chain uses TRBV27 with TRBJ1-1; D is possibly TRBD1 (5 bases). Sequences were obtained from PBMCs. Written as DNA, the CDR3 is TGTGCCAGCAGTCCGAATTCAGGGTGGGGGAACACTGAAGCTTTCTTT. Protein: CASSPNSGWGNTEAFF.